The rows below give T cell receptor beta chains drawn from one sample of a study of T-cell memory formation after mild COVID-19. TCRdb ran MiXCR on the 5' RACE reads and lists one entry per CDR3 protein. In the table there are fewer than 150,000 distinct CDR3 sequences, roughly 6.2% of which are singletons. Sequencing used PBMCs or a T cell subset sorted from them (not recorded which). The source is an adult woman who had mild COVID-19 (a few samples of this study predate the infection). Cell type and time point are not known. The CDR3 runs from the conserved cysteine through the conserved F or W. The D gene is left open where the match is weak. Clone size, where shown, is once, few, many, or a class for clones that have expanded.

CDR3 DNA: TGCGCCAGCAGCTTGTCAGGACGGACGATTAACTATGGCTACACCTTC
CDR3 protein: CASSLSGRTINYGYTF
clone size: few
J gene: TRBJ1-2
V gene: TRBV5-1
D gene: -

CDR3 DNA: TGTGCCAGCACCAACCTCGGGGGACCGAGCACAGATACGCAGTATTTT
CDR3 protein: CASTNLGGPSTDTQYF
clone size: -
J gene: TRBJ2-3
V gene: TRBV7-2
D gene: -

CDR3 DNA: TGTGCCAGCAGCCAAGAATCCGGCTACCCGATTGCTGGGGCGCAGTATTTT
CDR3 protein: CASSQESGYPIAGAQYF
clone size: many
J gene: TRBJ2-3
V gene: TRBV3-1
D gene: -

CDR3 DNA: TGTGCCAGCAGCTCGGACAGGAGGCCACTGGGGGGTGAAGCTTTCTTT
CDR3 protein: CASSSDRRPLGGEAFF
clone size: few
J gene: TRBJ1-1
V gene: TRBV12-3/TRBV12-4
D gene: TRBD1

CDR3 DNA: TGTGCCACCAGCATACGGACAGGGGCCCGGGAGACCCAGTACTTC
CDR3 protein: CATSIRTGARETQYF
clone size: -
J gene: TRBJ2-5
V gene: TRBV15
D gene: TRBD1

CDR3 DNA: TGTGCCAGCAGTTCCTACAGGGTTCAAGAGACCCAGTACTTC
CDR3 protein: CASSSYRVQETQYF
clone size: many
J gene: TRBJ2-5
V gene: TRBV12-3/TRBV12-4
D gene: -

CDR3 DNA: TGTGCCACCAGTGATTTACGGTCCGATGGCTACACCTTC
CDR3 protein: CATSDLRSDGYTF
clone size: -
J gene: TRBJ1-2
V gene: TRBV24-1
D gene: -

CDR3 DNA: TGTGCCAGCAGTTTCAGAGACCCGGAATACAATGAGCAGTTCTTC
CDR3 protein: CASSFRDPEYNEQFF
clone size: -
J gene: TRBJ2-1
V gene: TRBV12-3/TRBV12-4
D gene: -

CDR3 DNA: TGTGCCAGCAGCCAAGTCGGTAGCGGGACGGACACCGGGGAGCTGTTTTTT
CDR3 protein: CASSQVGSGTDTGELFF
clone size: many
J gene: TRBJ2-2
V gene: TRBV4-2
D gene: TRBD2

CDR3 DNA: TGTGCCAGCAGCTTAGATGTAGGACCTTCCATATATTTT
CDR3 protein: CASSLDVGPSIYF
clone size: -
J gene: TRBJ1-3
V gene: TRBV7-2
D gene: -

CDR3 DNA: TGTGCCAGCAGCCGCGGGACTAGCCTCTCCTACGAGCAGTACTTC
CDR3 protein: CASSRGTSLSYEQYF
clone size: many
J gene: TRBJ2-7
V gene: TRBV7-2
D gene: TRBD2

CDR3 DNA: TGCGCCAGCAGCCAAGGGCGGACAGAGAAGTCCTACGAGCAGTACTTC
CDR3 protein: CASSQGRTEKSYEQYF
clone size: few
J gene: TRBJ2-7
V gene: TRBV4-1
D gene: -

CDR3 DNA: TGTGCCAGCAGCTCCTCGGACAGGGGCGACAATGAGCAGTTCTTC
CDR3 protein: CASSSSDRGDNEQFF
clone size: -
J gene: TRBJ2-1
V gene: TRBV11-2
D gene: TRBD1

CDR3 DNA: TGCGCCAGCAGCTACAATTATAATTCACCCCTCCACTTT
CDR3 protein: CASSYNYNSPLHF
clone size: few
J gene: TRBJ1-6
V gene: TRBV5-1
D gene: -

CDR3 DNA: TGCAGTGCTAGAGATCCGGGACAGGGAGGGGAGACCCAGTACTTC
CDR3 protein: CSARDPGQGGETQYF
clone size: few
J gene: TRBJ2-5
V gene: TRBV20-1
D gene: TRBD1

CDR3 DNA: TGTGCCAGCAGCTCTGACAGGGGCGAATGGAACACCGGGGAGCTGTTTTTT
CDR3 protein: CASSSDRGEWNTGELFF
clone size: -
J gene: TRBJ2-2
V gene: TRBV7-3
D gene: TRBD1

CDR3 DNA: TGTGCCAGTAGTAAAACCGGGACAGGGGGGCAGTTCTTC
CDR3 protein: CASSKTGTGGQFF
clone size: -
J gene: TRBJ2-1
V gene: TRBV19
D gene: TRBD1

CDR3 DNA: TGCAGCGTTCCGACTTGGGTTCGCGACAATGAGCAGTTCTTC
CDR3 protein: CSVPTWVRDNEQFF
clone size: many
J gene: TRBJ2-1
V gene: TRBV29-1
D gene: -

CDR3 DNA: TGCGCCAGCAGCTTGGGGGCTCTCAGGCCGTCGAACACTGAAGCTTTCTTT
CDR3 protein: CASSLGALRPSNTEAFF
clone size: few
J gene: TRBJ1-1
V gene: TRBV5-1
D gene: -

CDR3 DNA: TGTGCCAGCAGCCTATCAGGTCCTGGAGGCTACACCTTC
CDR3 protein: CASSLSGPGGYTF
clone size: few
J gene: TRBJ1-2
V gene: TRBV4-2
D gene: -

CDR3 DNA: TGTGCCAGCAGCCAATCCCAGCCCCCCGGGGAGCTGTTTTTT
CDR3 protein: CASSQSQPPGELFF
clone size: many
J gene: TRBJ2-2
V gene: TRBV4-2
D gene: -

CDR3 DNA: TGTGCCAGCAGTGCTTCGAGACCGGAAGCTTTCTTT
CDR3 protein: CASSASRPEAFF
clone size: few
J gene: TRBJ1-1
V gene: TRBV6-1
D gene: -

CDR3 DNA: TGCGCCAGCAGCTTGGCGGGCAGAGATCAGCCCCAGCATTTT
CDR3 protein: CASSLAGRDQPQHF
clone size: many
J gene: TRBJ1-5
V gene: TRBV5-1
D gene: -

CDR3 DNA: TGTGCCAGCAGCTCTTACCTTGAGTACCAAGAGACCCAGTACTTC
CDR3 protein: CASSSYLEYQETQYF
clone size: many
J gene: TRBJ2-5
V gene: TRBV28
D gene: -

CDR3 DNA: TGTGCCAGCAGTTTAAGGCGATCCAACACCGGGGAGCTGTTTTTT
CDR3 protein: CASSLRRSNTGELFF
clone size: many
J gene: TRBJ2-2
V gene: TRBV12-3/TRBV12-4
D gene: -

CDR3 DNA: TGCGCCAGCAGCCCATCGGGAGGGGCGCGAGGAGAGACCCAGTACTTC
CDR3 protein: CASSPSGGARGETQYF
clone size: few
J gene: TRBJ2-5
V gene: TRBV4-1
D gene: TRBD2

CDR3 DNA: TGTGCCAGCAGTGCCCTGGGAGGGACAGATACGCAGTATTTT
CDR3 protein: CASSALGGTDTQYF
clone size: few
J gene: TRBJ2-3
V gene: TRBV2
D gene: TRBD2

CDR3 DNA: TGTGCCACCCGACCGGGACCACCCGTACGCGGTGAGCAGTTCTTC
CDR3 protein: CATRPGPPVRGEQFF
clone size: -
J gene: TRBJ2-1
V gene: TRBV24-1
D gene: -

CDR3 DNA: TGTGCCAGCAGCCCAGGGATAAGGGGGTCCACCGGGGAGCTGTTTTTT
CDR3 protein: CASSPGIRGSTGELFF
clone size: -
J gene: TRBJ2-2
V gene: TRBV5-5
D gene: -

CDR3 DNA: TGCAGTGCTAGAGATTCGCGGGAGGGATACTACGAGCAGTACTTC
CDR3 protein: CSARDSREGYYEQYF
clone size: many
J gene: TRBJ2-7
V gene: TRBV20-1
D gene: TRBD2

CDR3 DNA: TGTGCCAGCAGCTTAATAGCGGGGGGGCCAGAGACCCAGTACTTC
CDR3 protein: CASSLIAGGPETQYF
clone size: many
J gene: TRBJ2-5
V gene: TRBV7-8
D gene: TRBD2

CDR3 DNA: TGTGCCAGCAGTTCGCCGGGACTAGCAAGAGCCAAAAACATTCAGTACTTC
CDR3 protein: CASSSPGLARAKNIQYF
clone size: few
J gene: TRBJ2-4
V gene: TRBV6-2/TRBV6-3
D gene: TRBD2

CDR3 DNA: TGTGCCAGCAGTAACCCCTGGACAGGGGGTAATGAGCAGTTCTTC
CDR3 protein: CASSNPWTGGNEQFF
clone size: few
J gene: TRBJ2-1
V gene: TRBV6-2/TRBV6-3
D gene: TRBD1

CDR3 DNA: TGCAGCGCGGCGACAGGCGCTAACTATGGCTACACCTTC
CDR3 protein: CSAATGANYGYTF
clone size: -
J gene: TRBJ1-2
V gene: TRBV29-1
D gene: -

CDR3 DNA: TGTGCCACCAGCCAACAGGGGTCGGTCAATCAGCCCCAGCATTTT
CDR3 protein: CATSQQGSVNQPQHF
clone size: few
J gene: TRBJ1-5
V gene: TRBV15
D gene: TRBD1

CDR3 DNA: TGCGCCAGCAGCTTGGCCCTAGCTAGCGAGGCCTACGAGCAGTACTTC
CDR3 protein: CASSLALASEAYEQYF
clone size: once
J gene: TRBJ2-7
V gene: TRBV5-1
D gene: -

CDR3 DNA: TGTGCCAGCAGCCGCCAAGCGGGAGTAGGAGATACGCAGTATTTT
CDR3 protein: CASSRQAGVGDTQYF
clone size: -
J gene: TRBJ2-3
V gene: TRBV7-3
D gene: TRBD2

CDR3 DNA: TGTGCCAGCAGCCTGGGACAGGGAAGAGAAAAACTGTTTTTT
CDR3 protein: CASSLGQGREKLFF
clone size: few
J gene: TRBJ1-4
V gene: TRBV11-2
D gene: TRBD1

CDR3 DNA: TGTGCCAGCAGCTTAGCTGGGACTAGCGCTTCGAACACCGGGGAGCTGTTTTTT
CDR3 protein: CASSLAGTSASNTGELFF
clone size: few
J gene: TRBJ2-2
V gene: TRBV7-9
D gene: TRBD2